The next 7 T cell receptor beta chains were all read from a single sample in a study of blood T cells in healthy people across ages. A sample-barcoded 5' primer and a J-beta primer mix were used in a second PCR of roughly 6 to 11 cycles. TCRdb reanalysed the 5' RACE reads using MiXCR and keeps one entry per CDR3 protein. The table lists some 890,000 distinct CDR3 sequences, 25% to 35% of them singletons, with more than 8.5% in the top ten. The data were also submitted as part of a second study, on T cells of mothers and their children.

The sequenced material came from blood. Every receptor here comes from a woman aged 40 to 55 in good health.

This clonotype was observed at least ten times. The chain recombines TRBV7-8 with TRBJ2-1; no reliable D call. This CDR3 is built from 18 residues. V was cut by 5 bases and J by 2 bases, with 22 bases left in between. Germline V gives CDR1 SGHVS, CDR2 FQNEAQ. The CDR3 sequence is CASSPTLGRPFAYNEQFF. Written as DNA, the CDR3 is TGTGCCAGCAGCCCTACCTTAGGAAGGCCCTTCGCCTACAATGAGCAGTTCTTC.

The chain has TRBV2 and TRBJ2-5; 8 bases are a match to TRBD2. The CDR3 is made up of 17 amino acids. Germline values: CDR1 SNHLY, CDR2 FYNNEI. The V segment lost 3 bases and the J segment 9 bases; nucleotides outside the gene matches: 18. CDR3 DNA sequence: TGTGCCAGCAGTGATGCGCTTCTCATAGCGGGGACGGAGGCCCAGTACTTC. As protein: CASSDALLIAGTEAQYF.

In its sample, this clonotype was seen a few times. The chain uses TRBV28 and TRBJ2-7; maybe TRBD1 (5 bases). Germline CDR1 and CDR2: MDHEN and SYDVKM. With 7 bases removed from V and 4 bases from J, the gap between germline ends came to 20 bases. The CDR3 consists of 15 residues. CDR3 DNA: TGTGCCAGCACCAAGAGCTGGGGCCGCGAATACGAGCAGTACTTC. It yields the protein CASTKSWGREYEQYF.

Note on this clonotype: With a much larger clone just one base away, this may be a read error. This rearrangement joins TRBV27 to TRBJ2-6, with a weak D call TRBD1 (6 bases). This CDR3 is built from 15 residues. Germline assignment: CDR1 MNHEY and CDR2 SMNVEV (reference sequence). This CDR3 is CASSSWDTGANVQTF. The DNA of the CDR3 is TGTGCCAGCAGTTCCTGGGACACTGGGGCCAACGTCCAGACTTTC.

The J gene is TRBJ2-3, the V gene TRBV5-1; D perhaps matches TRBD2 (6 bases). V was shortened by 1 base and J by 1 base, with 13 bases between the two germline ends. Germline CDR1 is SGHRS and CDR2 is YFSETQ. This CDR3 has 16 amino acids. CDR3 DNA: TGCGCCAGCAGCTTGCGGGGGAGATACGGCACAGATACGCAGTATTTT. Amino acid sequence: CASSLRGRYGTDTQYF.

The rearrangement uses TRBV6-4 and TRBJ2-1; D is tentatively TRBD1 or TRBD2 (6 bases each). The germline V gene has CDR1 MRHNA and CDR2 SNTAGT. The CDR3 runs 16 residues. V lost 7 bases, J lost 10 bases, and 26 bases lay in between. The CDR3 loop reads CASKLLRESPQGEQFF. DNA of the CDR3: TGTGCCAGCAAGCTCCTCCGGGAGAGTCCACAGGGAGAGCAGTTCTTC.

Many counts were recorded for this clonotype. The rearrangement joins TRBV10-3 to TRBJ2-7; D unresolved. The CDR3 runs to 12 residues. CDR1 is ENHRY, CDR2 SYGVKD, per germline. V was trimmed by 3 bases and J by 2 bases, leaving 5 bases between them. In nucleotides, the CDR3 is TGTGCCATCAGTGATGGCCCCTACGAGCAGTACTTC. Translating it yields CAISDGPYEQYF.